This paragraph covers one T cell receptor (beta chain) sequence. The antigen it binds to is not known. Base qualities are not provided; no much larger clone lies one nucleotide away. The donors were healthy, HIV-negative adults who had no recently reported acute infections or vaccinations. Only Caucasian adults living in Nashville, Tennessee, USA were represented among the donors. CD4+ T cells were enriched by magnetic negative selection; naive cells were then positively selected on CD45RA, and the negative fraction formed the memory subset. Blood was collected by leukapheresis, and PBMCs were isolated by Ficoll-Histopaque density gradient centrifugation and then cryopreserved in liquid nitrogen vapor phase. Analytical flow cytometry was used to check the purity and quantity of every magnetically sorted T cell population. Genomic DNA was isolated from each sorted fraction and quantified by UV absorbance on a Nanodrop 2000c.

Per the germline V gene (reference sequence), GTSNPN is the CDR1 and SVGIG is the CDR2. The germline V end is reduced by 4 bases and the J end by 4 bases; junction bases left unmatched: 9. The CDR3 measures 15 amino acids from cysteine to phenylalanine. The entry retains the CDR3 DNA only, 45 bases that are in frame from base 1. Using the deep immunoSEQ assay, multiplex PCR amplified TCR CDR3 regions from genomic DNA. For each cell subset, the extracted genomic DNA was distributed evenly across all wells of several immunoSEQ 96-well plates, and each plate served as one replicate. For sorted subsets, approximately 210 ng of genomic DNA, equivalent to about 30,000 T cell genomes, went into each replicate PCR. Purified libraries were measured with a Qubit 3.0 fluorometer, size-checked on a Bioanalyzer 2100, and measured again with the KAPA Library Quantification kit. Every immunoSEQ 96-well plate was sequenced on a dedicated single-read 150-cycle Illumina NextSeq 550 flow cell. For the original study's pipeline: The immunoSEQ output contained only junctional sequences without quality scores, so filtering could not match that applied to full-length reads. Sequences were annotated with PyIR, a Python wrapper for IgBLAST v1.9, and V/J genes and CDR3 were assigned using IMGT germline references. Any read was removed if the V/J assignment was weak (E-value above 1e-6), the CDR3 was missing, or the read contained stop codons, out-of-frame junctions, or ambiguous translated residues. V3J clonotypes were defined as sequences sharing an identical inferred V gene, J gene, and CDR3 amino acid sequence. Percentage overlap between repertoires was computed as shared unique clonotypes divided by the size of the smaller repertoire. Repertoire richness was assessed with RTK rarefaction, the Chao1 estimator, and Recon v2.1 estimates of unobserved clonotypes. Generation probabilities were computed with OLGA for all TCRbeta clonotypes obtained by the gDNA method from a handful of donors. In TCRdb, the immuneACCESS table is reduced to in-frame sequences with V and J assigned. These tables do not hold every clone; where another copy was compared, an unresolved V gene accounts for under half, and the others remain unexplained. V, J and clone size are taken as reported in that table, and D and trimming were inferred from the DNA itself. This sample is represented by about 2,500,000 clones; around nine tenths of them were singletons. Under 0.15% of the sample is in the top ten clones.

The data are from a study of shared clonotypes between healthy human individuals (TCRdb year 2020). Regarding the study in general: Two women and a few men aged 18 to 49 years were included in the cohort. To increase sequencing depth and limit assay-specific biases, different laboratories used diverse techniques to prepare libraries and sequence TCR repertoires. For each donor, CD4 naive and CD4 memory were each given three plates, CD8 naive was given two plates, and CD8 memory was given one plate. Blood TCR repertoires of roughly 5 healthy adults were deeply sequenced to estimate repertoire size and the extent of clonotype sharing between individuals. Leukapheresis yielded between about 0.9 and 10 billion PBMCs per donor.

The paper's findings and limits, for the study overall: Compared with non-shared clonotypes, clonotypes shared by all four sorted-subset donors had higher generation probabilities. About 4.5% of naive CD4, 3.5% of naive CD8, 2.3% of memory CD4, and approximately 0.4% of memory CD8 clonotypes were shared across a few donors. Larger estimated clonotype richness was generally found for naive subsets than for memory subsets. The small number of donors limited the genetic and exposure-history diversity represented. Based on pairwise subsampling, the degree of clonotype sharing among donors was expected to be affected by sequencing depth. Sampling was restricted to blood, and TCR repertoires in tissue are likely to differ from TCR repertoires in blood. Rarefaction of sorted-subset datasets indicated incomplete sequencing despite the large sequencing depth.

The sequence links TRBV30 to TRBJ2-7, and TRBD1 aligns with 11 junction nucleotides. The sample comprised naive CD4+ T cells sorted from blood. In light of the paper, this sample's cell subset or site label describes: CD45RA+ positively selected. The TCR sequence derives from a man between 18 and 35 years old in good health. This receptor has the CDR3 CAWTKGGTGGYEQYF. The nucleotide sequence reads TGTGCCTGGACTAAGGGCGGGACAGGGGGTTACGAGCAGTACTTC.